These 18 T cell receptor beta chains were all obtained from the same sample, sequenced in a study of OX40 agonist ivuxolimab in advanced cancers. Only in-frame clones appear in the TCRdb table, and some are missing; sequencing was by immunoSEQ multiplex PCR. Found here are 30,000 to 40,000 clones, approximately 89% of them singletons; the top ten hold 36%. The sequences come from CD4+ or CD8+ T cells sorted from blood, collected in a trial of the OX40 agonist ivuxolimab. The receptors here all came from an adult with an advanced solid tumor such as melanoma, head and neck, liver or kidney cancer.

The chain is built from TRBV7-2 and TRBJ2-7; tentatively, D is TRBD1 (6 bases). This CDR3 has 16 amino acids. The V gene lost 1 base and the J gene lost 2 bases, with 15 bases spanning the gap. The germline V gene has CDR1 SGHTA and CDR2 FQGNSA. This chain's CDR3 is CASSLGVTGFPYEQYF. The CDR3 coding sequence is TGTGCCAGCAGCTTAGGAGTGACAGGTTTCCCCTACGAGCAGTACTTC.

This clone showed up just once. V and J are TRBV7-6 and TRBJ1-5; D gene uncertain. V lost 1 base, J lost 7 bases, and 11 bases lay in between. This CDR3 is built from 14 residues. Germline V gene data show CDR1 as SGHVS and CDR2 as FNYEAQ. The DNA for the CDR3 is TGTGCCAGCAGCTTAGGCCCATTTGGACAGCCCCAGCATTTT. Its translation: CASSLGPFGQPQHF. Full variable domain (outside the CDR3, taken from reference TRBV7-6 and TRBJ1-5): GAGVSQSPRYKVTKRGQDVALRCDPISGHVSLYWYRQALGQGPEFLTYFNYEAQQDKSGLPNDRFSAERPEGSISTLTIQRTEQRDSAMYRCASSLGPFGQPQHFGDGTRLSIL.

The chain combines TRBV7-8 with TRBJ1-2; 12 bases match TRBD1. Germline values: CDR1 SGHVS, CDR2 FQNEAQ. J gave up 6 bases and V 5 bases, and 7 bases lay outside the gene matches. CDR3 size: 15 residues. The CDR3 is CASSAPGQGADGYTF. Here the CDR3 DNA reads TGTGCCAGCAGCGCACCGGGACAGGGGGCAGATGGCTACACCTTC. The whole variable domain, remainder taken from reference TRBV7-8 and TRBJ1-2, is GAGVSQSPRYKVAKRGQDVALRCDPISGHVSLFWYQQALGQGPEFLTYFQNEAQLDKSGLPSDRFFAERPEGSVSTLKIQRTQQEDSAVYLCASSAPGQGADGYTFGSGTRLTVV.

This clone was picked up one time. The gene calls are TRBV19 and TRBJ2-7; 10 positions agree with TRBD2. Per the germline V gene, CDR1 is LNHDA and CDR2 is SQIVND (reference sequence). The trim removed 6 bases at V and 3 bases at J, leaving 8 bases unmatched. CDR3 size: 15 residues. CDR3 in amino acids: CASRQLAGTIYEQYF. The CDR3 bases are TGTGCCAGTAGACAACTAGCGGGAACGATCTACGAGCAGTACTTC.

The rearrangement joins TRBV7-9 to TRBJ2-7; a weak D match, TRBD2 (5 bases). Trimming stripped 1 base from V and 4 bases from J, with 20 bases between. Germline V gene sequence: CDR1 SEHNR, CDR2 FQNEAQ (reference sequence). CDR3 size: 17 residues. The CDR3 here is CASSLVLVEGRVYEQYF. Here the CDR3 DNA reads TGTGCCAGCAGCTTAGTTCTAGTCGAGGGAAGGGTTTACGAGCAGTACTTC.

The CDR3 reads CASSFLSGGDTQYF. The CDR3 DNA reads TGTGCCAGCAGTTTTTTATCGGGGGGGGATACGCAGTATTTT. The gene calls are TRBV27 and TRBJ2-3, with TRBD2 matching over 8 bases. This CDR3 spans 14 amino acids. The germline CDR1 and CDR2 sequences are MNHEY and SMNVEV (reference sequence). With V trimmed by 3 bases and J by 6 bases, 5 bases remained unmatched.

A single count supports this clone. The chain combines TRBV7-9 with TRBJ2-1; D is possibly TRBD2 (6 bases). Deletions cut 2 bases from V and 0 bases from J, with 8 bases between. The germline V gene has CDR1 SEHNR and CDR2 FQNEAQ (reference sequence). The CDR3 covers 15 residues. CDR3 amino acids: CASSLLADSYNEQFF. As DNA, the CDR3 is TGTGCCAGCAGCTTATTAGCGGACTCCTACAATGAGCAGTTCTTC.

In its sample, this clone was seen once. This rearrangement joins TRBV9 to TRBJ1-4; possibly TRBD1 for D (5 bases). V dropped 4 bases and J dropped 8 bases, with 6 bases sitting between them. Germline CDR1 reads SGDLS; CDR2 reads YYNGEE. The CDR3 is 11 amino acids. In DNA form, the CDR3 reads TGTGCCAGCAGCCGGGGGGAAAAACTGTTTTTT. Its protein is CASSRGEKLFF.

The rearrangement links TRBV4-2 to TRBJ2-3, with a tentative D call TRBD2 (7 bases). CDR3 size: 17 residues. CDR1 LGHNA and CDR2 YNFKEQ come from the germline V gene. Trimming removed 1 base from V and 5 bases from J, with 19 bases in between. The CDR3 region is CASSQGTGGPLVDTQYF. As DNA, the CDR3 is TGTGCCAGCAGCCAAGGGACGGGGGGCCCGTTGGTAGATACGCAGTATTTT.

The gene calls are TRBV6-5 and TRBJ1-1, with TRBD1 as a possible D gene (6 bases). This CDR3 comprises 13 residues. V lost 7 bases and J 0 bases, leaving 9 bases between the germline ends. Germline CDR1 and CDR2: MNHEY and SVGAGI. The chain's CDR3 is CASKGQMNTEAFF. Here the CDR3 DNA reads TGTGCCAGCAAAGGACAGATGAACACTGAAGCTTTCTTT.

This rearrangement joins TRBV18 to TRBJ2-1, with D possibly TRBD2 on 6 matching bases. The CDR3 has 19 amino acids. Trimming took off 4 bases at V and 3 bases at J, with 25 bases between the two ends. Germline CDR1 KGHSH, CDR2 LQKENI. The CDR3 here is CASSLAVGGPAANYNEQFF. CDR3 nucleotides: TGTGCCAGCTCACTAGCGGTTGGAGGGCCCGCGGCAAACTACAATGAGCAGTTCTTC.

CDR3 loop: CAISEISSALSYEQYF. The CDR3 nucleotides are TGTGCCATCAGTGAGATCAGTAGCGCGCTCTCCTACGAGCAGTACTTC. This rearrangement joins TRBV10-3 to TRBJ2-7, with D possibly being TRBD2 (5 bases). CDR1 and CDR2 (germline): ENHRY, SYGVKD. V was trimmed by 2 bases and J by 0 bases, leaving 14 bases between them. This CDR3 region has 16 residues.

The CDR3: CASSLGSGSEQYF. The CDR3 DNA follows: TGTGCCAGCAGCTTAGGATCGGGATCCGAGCAGTACTTC. The chain joins TRBV11-3 to TRBJ2-7; weak D call: TRBD2 (5 bases). Looked up from germline, CDR1 is SGHNT and CDR2 is YENEEA. CDR3 length equals 13 residues. Trimming took 1 base from V and 6 from J, leaving 10 bases between them.

This clone was recorded only once. This chain connects TRBV13 to TRBJ2-1; 7 nucleotides align to TRBD2. V was clipped by 5 bases and J by 5 bases; unmatched bases: 9. The CDR3 is 15 amino acids. The germline V gene encodes CDR1 PRHDT and CDR2 FYEKMQ (reference sequence). The CDR3 loop is CASSERGGRNNEQFF. CDR3 sequence (DNA): TGTGCCAGCAGCGAAAGGGGCGGGAGAAACAATGAGCAGTTCTTC.

CDR3 in amino acids: CASSQGLVSEQFF. The CDR3 bases are TGTGCCAGCAGCCAAGGACTAGTAAGTGAGCAGTTCTTC. The chain links TRBV7-9 to TRBJ2-1, with 7 bases lining up with TRBD2. Trimming removed 5 bases from V and 9 bases from J; junction bases left unmatched: 7. In germline, CDR1 is SEHNR, CDR2 FQNEAQ (reference sequence). This CDR3 contains 13 residues.

This chain connects TRBV19 to TRBJ1-1; no clear D. The V end lost 6 bases, the J end lost 1 base, and 6 bases lay between the germline ends. This CDR3 contains 12 residues. Germline V gene data show CDR1 as LNHDA and CDR2 as SQIVND (reference sequence). The CDR3 protein is CASRHQNTEAFF. In DNA, the CDR3 is TGTGCCAGTAGGCACCAGAACACTGAAGCTTTCTTT.

The chain is built from TRBV7-6 and TRBJ2-3, with 10 nucleotides matching TRBD1. The germline V gene has CDR1 SGHVS and CDR2 FNYEAQ. This CDR3 has 17 residues. Losses at the gene ends were 0 bases for V and 2 bases for J; bases not matched to a gene: 5. Written as DNA, the CDR3 is TGTGCCAGCAGCTTAGCGCCCGGGACAGGGGTCACAGATACGCAGTATTTT. Protein product: CASSLAPGTGVTDTQYF.

The chain uses TRBV27 and TRBJ1-5; maybe TRBD1 (5 bases). The CDR3 contains 14 residues. The germline gives CDR1 MNHEY, CDR2 SMNVEV (reference sequence). V dropped 0 bases and J dropped 4 bases, with 7 bases sitting between them. The DNA for the CDR3 is TGTGCCAGCAGTTTATCGGGGGTAAATCAGCCCCAGCATTTT. Amino acid sequence: CASSLSGVNQPQHF.